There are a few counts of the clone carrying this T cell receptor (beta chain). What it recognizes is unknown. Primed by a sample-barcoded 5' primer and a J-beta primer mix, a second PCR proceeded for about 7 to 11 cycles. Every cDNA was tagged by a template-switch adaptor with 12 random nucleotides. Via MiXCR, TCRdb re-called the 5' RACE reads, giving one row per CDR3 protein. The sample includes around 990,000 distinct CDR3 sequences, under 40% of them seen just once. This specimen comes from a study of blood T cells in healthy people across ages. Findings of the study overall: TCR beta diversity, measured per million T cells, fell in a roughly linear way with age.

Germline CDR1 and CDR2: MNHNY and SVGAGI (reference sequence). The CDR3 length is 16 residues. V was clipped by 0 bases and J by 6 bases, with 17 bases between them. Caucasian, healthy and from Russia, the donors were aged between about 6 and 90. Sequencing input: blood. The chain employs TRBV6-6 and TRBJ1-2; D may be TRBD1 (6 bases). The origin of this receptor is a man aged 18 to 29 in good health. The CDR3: CASSYSPTGGLDGYTF. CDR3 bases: TGTGCCAGCAGTTACTCGCCGACGGGGGGCCTCGATGGCTACACCTTC.